This TCR beta chain is drawn from a study of beta chain features in type 1 diabetes. The single heparinised draw taken from each donor contained roughly 100 mL of blood on average. What was sequenced were expressed TCRB transcripts, since all of the isolated RNA had been reverse transcribed. Naive, central memory and regulatory T cell samples averaged roughly 3.7 million reads. Assay used: immunoSEQ multiplex PCR; TCRdb lists only in-frame clones, some missing. The sample carries around 260,000 clones, roughly 20% recorded once. Notes on the study in general: Among all four CD4+ subsets, Type 1 diabetes patients had TCRB CDR3s that were moderately but significantly shorter.

The CDR3 totals 13 residues. V was cut by 2 bases and J by 5 bases, with 13 bases left in between. Looked up from germline, CDR1 is SQVTM and CDR2 is ANQGSEA. This clone was counted between two and nine times. The target antigen is unknown. This TCR was sampled from a woman aged 40 to 50 with type 1 diabetes. The chain links TRBV29-1 to TRBJ2-7, with a weak D call TRBD1 (6 bases). Source material: naive CD4+ T cells from blood. CDR3 amino acids: CSVESRGANEQYF. The DNA for the CDR3 is TGCAGCGTTGAATCCAGGGGAGCAAACGAGCAGTACTTC.